Below, 30 T cell receptor beta chains from the same sample are listed, as sequenced in a study of T cell responses to AZD1222 COVID-19 vaccine. Assay used: immunoSEQ multiplex PCR; TCRdb lists only in-frame clones, some missing. The repertoire holds around 140,000 clones, with more than 85% as singletons. The input for sequencing was peripheral blood, taken on day 0 of AZD1222 vaccination. These receptors were taken from an adult in good health.

This chain links TRBV7-2 with TRBJ1-6; D is ambiguous. Per the germline V gene, CDR1 is SGHTA and CDR2 is FQGNSA. The V end was cut by 2 bases, the J end by 14 bases, with 10 bases between. This CDR3 spans 12 amino acids. CDR3 region: CASSLKGLALHF. The CDR3 DNA sequence: TGTGCCAGCAGCTTAAAGGGCTTGGCCCTCCACTTT.

The V call is TRBV24-1, the J call TRBJ2-7; D is possibly TRBD2 (9 bases). V lost 4 bases to trimming and J lost 5 bases, with 29 bases between them. Germline values: CDR1 KGHDR, CDR2 SFDVKD. This CDR3 comprises 19 residues. The CDR3: CATSDPTGTGPSGRHEQYF. CDR3 in DNA: TGTGCCACCAGTGACCCAACCGGGACAGGACCCAGCGGGAGGCACGAGCAGTACTTC.

The chain joins TRBV28 to TRBJ1-3, with a tentative D call TRBD1 (5 bases). The germline V and J ends were trimmed by 3 bases and 3 bases, with 27 bases remaining between them. Per germline, CDR1 MDHEN and CDR2 SYDVKM. The CDR3 contains 20 residues. The CDR3: CASSFLPLLGRVGDGNTIYF. For the CDR3, the DNA is TGTGCCAGCAGTTTCCTTCCCCTGCTCGGCAGGGTGGGAGATGGAAACACCATATATTTT.

The genes are TRBV18 and TRBJ2-5; no clear D gene. This CDR3 has 13 amino acids. The V and J ends lost 3 bases and 2 bases respectively, with 7 bases between them. CDR1 and CDR2 from the germline V gene are KGHSH and LQKENI. CDR3 sequence: CASSPPNQETQYF. The CDR3 bases are TGTGCCAGCTCACCGCCTAATCAAGAGACCCAGTACTTC.

CDR3 in amino acids: CASSVVSEAFF. The CDR3 nucleotides are TGTGCCAGCAGCGTAGTTTCGGAAGCTTTCTTT. The V call is TRBV9, the J call TRBJ1-1; D gene unclear. The V end lost 0 bases, the J end lost 8 bases, and 5 bases lay between the germline ends. This CDR3 is 11 amino acids long. From germline, CDR1 is SGDLS and CDR2 YYNGEE.

V gene TRBV9 combines with J gene TRBJ2-3, with TRBD2 matching 10 bases. This CDR3 region has 16 residues. Trimming took 4 bases from V and 8 from J; bases not matched to a gene: 13. Germline CDR1 reads SGDLS; CDR2 reads YYNGEE. CDR3 in amino acids: CASSSGLATQMGTQYF. CDR3 in DNA: TGTGCCAGCAGCTCGGGACTAGCGACCCAAATGGGTACGCAGTATTTT.

This chain links TRBV28 with TRBJ1-2; 7 bases are a match to TRBD1. V shed 5 bases and J 4 bases; nucleotides not matched to a gene: 16. Looked up from germline, CDR1 is MDHEN and CDR2 is SYDVKM. The CDR3 is 17 residues long. The CDR3 DNA reads TGTGCCAGCAGTCAACCAGGGACAGCCGGGAGGGGCTATGGCTACACCTTC. Its translation: CASSQPGTAGRGYGYTF.

V gene TRBV25-1 combines with J gene TRBJ1-4; D gene unclear. The length of the CDR3 is 15 residues. Trimming stripped 2 bases from V and 8 bases from J, with 15 bases between. CDR1 MGHDK and CDR2 SYGVNS come from the germline V gene. CDR3 sequence: CASSEPMPLGEKLFF. In DNA form, the CDR3 reads TGTGCCAGCAGTGAACCGATGCCCCTGGGCGAAAAACTGTTTTTT. The full variable domain, with the rest looked up from reference TRBV25-1 and TRBJ1-4, is EADIYQTPRYLVIGTGKKITLECSQTMGHDKMYWYQQDPGMELHLIHYSYGVNSTEKGDLSSESTVSRIRTEHFPLTLESARPSHTSQYLCASSEPMPLGEKLFFGSGTQLSVL.

The V and J genes are TRBV12-5 and TRBJ2-5; TRBD2 might be the D (7 bases). The CDR3 has 16 residues. CDR1 LGHNT and CDR2 FRNRAP come from the germline V gene. V dropped 0 bases and J dropped 4 bases, with 15 bases sitting between them. CDR3: CASGLVLGGRGETQYF. In nucleotides, the CDR3 is TGTGCTAGTGGTTTGGTACTGGGGGGGCGCGGAGAGACCCAGTACTTC.

V usage is TRBV5-4 and J usage is TRBJ2-1; the D call may be TRBD1 or TRBD2 (6 bases each). Deletions cut 6 bases from V and 3 bases from J, with 13 bases between. Germline V gene data show CDR1 as SGHNT and CDR2 as YYREEE (reference sequence). CDR3 size: 14 residues. The CDR3 bases are TGTGCCAGCAAGGTAGGGGGGCTCTACAATGAGCAGTTCTTC. This codes for CASKVGGLYNEQFF.

The chain employs TRBV28 and TRBJ2-7; D remains unclear. Germline CDR1 and CDR2: MDHEN and SYDVKM. The CDR3 totals 13 residues. Trimming took off 6 bases at V and 4 bases at J, with 13 bases between the two ends. CDR3 region: CASSYDIKYEQYF. DNA for the CDR3: TGTGCCAGCAGCTACGACATAAAGTACGAGCAGTACTTC. Based on the CDR3 plus reference TRBV28 and TRBJ2-7, the full variable domain is DVKVTQSSRYLVKRTGEKVFLECVQDMDHENMFWYRQDPGLGLRLIYFSYDVKMKEKGDIPEGYSVSREKKERFSLILESASTNQTSMYLCASSYDIKYEQYFGPGTRLTVT.

This clone was seen once. The chain links TRBV15 to TRBJ1-1; D ambiguous. V was pared by 2 bases and J by 5 bases, with 9 bases between. In germline, CDR1 is LNHNV, CDR2 YYDKDF (reference sequence). This CDR3 region has 13 residues. CDR3 sequence: CATSRYTRTEAFF. The DNA for the CDR3 is TGTGCCACCAGCAGATACACTCGGACTGAAGCTTTCTTT.

The V gene is TRBV13, the J gene TRBJ1-6; no reliable D call. Trimming stripped 5 bases from V and 7 bases from J, with 18 bases between. Germline V gene sequence: CDR1 PRHDT, CDR2 FYEKMQ (reference sequence). The CDR3 totals 16 residues. The CDR3 coding sequence is TGTGCCAGCAGCCCGGCCGGAAGGGAGCTAAATTCACCCCTCCACTTT. Its translation is CASSPAGRELNSPLHF.

CDR3 DNA: TGTGCCAGCAGAGTAGCGGGAGGGCCGGTTAACGAGCAGTACTTC. Encoded protein: CASRVAGGPVNEQYF. The chain combines TRBV28 with TRBJ2-7, with TRBD2 identical over 11 bases. CDR1 is MDHEN, CDR2 SYDVKM, per germline. The ends lost 6 bases at V and 5 bases at J; junction bases unmatched: 9. The CDR3 runs to 15 residues.

CDR3 residues: CASSRTAGGPNEQFF. DNA for the CDR3: TGCGCCAGCAGCCGGACAGCGGGAGGGCCAAATGAGCAGTTCTTC. The V call is TRBV4-3, the J call TRBJ2-1; TRBD2 matches 10 bases. The CDR3 contains 15 residues. V shed 4 bases and J 7 bases; nucleotides not matched to a gene: 7. Germline values: CDR1 LGHNA, CDR2 YSLEER.

The chain joins TRBV6-1 to TRBJ2-2; the D gene is possibly TRBD1 (6 bases). The germline gives CDR1 MNHNS, CDR2 SASEGT. V lost 3 bases and J lost 0, with 14 bases in between. This CDR3 spans 17 amino acids. CDR3 bases: TGTGCCAGCAGTGATTGGACAGTCACAGCGAACACCGGGGAGCTGTTTTTT. Encoded protein: CASSDWTVTANTGELFF.

This clone was observed a few times. The chain combines TRBV27 with TRBJ1-4, with D possibly TRBD1 on 6 matching bases. The CDR3 runs to 17 residues. V was cut by 3 bases and J by 7 bases, with 21 bases left in between. The V gene's germline CDR1 is MNHEY and CDR2 SMNVEV (reference sequence). The CDR3 here is CASSLDPEGGAGEKLFF. The CDR3, as DNA: TGTGCCAGCAGTTTGGACCCGGAAGGGGGAGCGGGTGAAAAACTGTTTTTT.

As regards this clone: One junction end does not reproduce the germline sequence, and a read error may be involved. This rearrangement joins TRBV12-3 or TRBV12-4 to TRBJ1-2; no reliable D call. The CDR3 contains 12 residues. CDR3 in DNA: TGTGCCAGCAGTTTAGCGAGGCAGGACCACCTCTTC. Encoded protein: CASSLARQDHLF.

This rearrangement joins TRBV30 to TRBJ2-4, with TRBD2 as a possible D gene (5 bases). V was pared by 2 bases and J by 3 bases, with 11 bases between. This CDR3 has 14 amino acids. The V gene's germline CDR1 is GTSNPN and CDR2 SVGIG (reference sequence). The CDR3 DNA sequence: TGTGCCTGGAGTACGGGGAAGAACAAAAACATTCAGTACTTC. It translates to CAWSTGKNKNIQYF.

This chain connects TRBV5-1 to TRBJ2-5; a possible D gene is TRBD2 (6 bases). Germline V lookup: CDR1 SGHRS, CDR2 YFSETQ. The CDR3 spans 14 residues. The V end was cut by 0 bases, the J end by 4 bases, with 10 bases between. CDR3 nucleotide sequence: TGCGCCAGCAGCTTGGACCGGGGAGGAGAGACCCAGTACTTC. Translated: CASSLDRGGETQYF.

The rearrangement uses TRBV11-1 and TRBJ1-2; TRBD1 might be the D (5 bases). The V and J ends lost 7 bases and 5 bases respectively, with 17 bases between them. The length of the CDR3 is 14 residues. Looked up from germline, CDR1 is SGHAT and CDR2 is FQDESV (reference sequence). The CDR3 is CASTYGGAGYGYTF. DNA of the CDR3: TGTGCCAGCACCTACGGTGGGGCAGGGTATGGCTACACCTTC.

The chain recombines TRBV7-2 with TRBJ1-5; 8 bases are shared with TRBD1. V lost 2 bases, J lost 7 bases, and 7 bases stayed unmatched. Germline V gene lookup returns CDR1 SGHTA and CDR2 FQGNSA. The CDR3 loop spans 15 amino acids. In DNA, the CDR3 is TGTGCCAGCAGCTTAAAGGGGACAGGTGGACAGCCCCAGCATTTT. Translated: CASSLKGTGGQPQHF.

This chain uses TRBV7-2 with TRBJ2-3, with unresolved D. The CDR3 has 12 amino acids. Germline V gene sequence: CDR1 SGHTA, CDR2 FQGNSA. The V gene lost 5 bases and the J gene lost 7 bases, with 10 bases spanning the gap. The CDR3 region is CASSPGSYTQYF. In nucleotides, the CDR3 is TGTGCCAGCAGCCCAGGCAGTTATACGCAGTATTTT.

The chain couples TRBV6-5 to TRBJ1-1, with D uncertain. Looked up from germline, CDR1 is MNHEY and CDR2 is SVGAGI. The CDR3 has 15 residues. The V end was cut by 6 bases, the J end by 1 base, with 15 bases between. DNA for the CDR3: TGTGCCAGCAGCACGTTAAGGACGGCGAACACTGAAGCTTTCTTT. Its protein is CASSTLRTANTEAFF.

J is TRBJ1-4 and V is TRBV28; 9 bases agree with TRBD1. V dropped 2 bases and J dropped 10; count of bases not matched to a gene: 11. The CDR3 has 16 amino acids. Germline V gives CDR1 MDHEN, CDR2 SYDVKM. CDR3 in amino acids: CASSLVTGTGTGKLFF. The CDR3 DNA follows: TGTGCCAGCAGTTTAGTGACTGGGACAGGGACCGGAAAACTGTTTTTT.

The rearrangement joins TRBV7-3 to TRBJ2-2; D gene uncertain. Germline loops: CDR1 SGHTA, CDR2 FQGTGA. The CDR3 has 13 amino acids. The ends were cut back, 1 base at V and 5 bases at J, with 5 bases in the middle. This chain's CDR3 is CASSLSQTGELFF. CDR3 in DNA: TGTGCCAGCAGCTTAAGTCAAACCGGGGAGCTGTTTTTT.

CDR3 loop: CASNRDGGFGGYTF. In nucleotides, the CDR3 is TGTGCCAGTAATCGGGACGGAGGCTTTGGGGGCTACACCTTC. The V gene is TRBV19, the J gene TRBJ1-2; possible D gene TRBD1, 5 bases. The CDR3 totals 14 residues. Deletions cut 7 bases from V and 8 bases from J, with 20 bases between. From germline, CDR1 is LNHDA and CDR2 SQIVND (reference sequence).

This clone appeared once. The chain links TRBV7-2 to TRBJ1-2; maybe TRBD1 (5 bases). Germline V gene sequence: CDR1 SGHTA, CDR2 FQGNSA. V dropped 1 base and J dropped 2 bases, with 8 bases sitting between them. The CDR3 has 14 amino acids. The CDR3 DNA follows: TGTGCCAGCAGCTTAGGGACAAACAACTATGGCTACACCTTC. It yields the protein CASSLGTNNYGYTF.

V usage is TRBV30 and J usage is TRBJ1-3; D not resolved. V lost 3 bases and J lost 0, with 9 bases in between. The V gene's germline CDR1 is GTSNPN and CDR2 SVGIG (reference sequence). The CDR3 length is 14 residues. The CDR3 DNA is TGTGCCTGGAGCTTGGCTCACTCTGGAAACACCATATATTTT. Translated: CAWSLAHSGNTIYF.

This clone appeared once. DNA for the CDR3: TGCGCCAGCACCCCGACAGGGGGACCCACTACTAACTATGGCTACACCTTC. Translating it yields CASTPTGGPTTNYGYTF. The chain couples TRBV5-1 to TRBJ1-2; 9 bases agree with TRBD1. This CDR3 is 17 amino acids long. With V trimmed by 6 bases and J by 0 bases, 12 bases remained unmatched. Germline CDR1 is SGHRS and CDR2 is YFSETQ.